The sequence of this TCR beta chain was determined in a study of blood T cell repertoires in COVID-19. The assay was immunoSEQ multiplex PCR, and TCRdb's table has in-frame clones only and misses some. The data show over 70,000 clones, more than 75% seen once. CDR3 length: 15 residues. Germline V gene lookup returns CDR1 SGHDT and CDR2 YYEEEE. J lost 5 bases, V lost 6 bases, and 11 bases had no gene match. Source material: peripheral blood. J is TRBJ2-3 and V is TRBV5-6, with 8 bases that match TRBD2. The receptor's source is a man between 65 and 85 years old with acute or convalescent COVID-19. The CDR3 is CASNLAAGGGDTQYF. The CDR3, as DNA: TGTGCCAGCAACCTTGCCGCGGGAGGCGGAGATACGCAGTATTTT.